One sample yielded the 28 T cell receptor beta chains listed below, sequenced in a study of blood T cell repertoires in COVID-19. The repertoire was sequenced with immunoSEQ multiplex PCR; TCRdb's copy has only in-frame clones and lacks some. The sample holds 40,000 to 55,000 clones, more than 80% seen once. Sequencing was done on a sample of peripheral blood. The source is a human donor in a cohort sampled during active COVID-19.

The gene calls are TRBV19 and TRBJ2-7; maybe TRBD1 (6 bases). The CDR3 contains 17 residues. V lost 1 base to trimming and J lost 5 bases, with 21 bases between them. Germline V gene data show CDR1 as LNHDA and CDR2 as SQIVND (reference sequence). The chain's CDR3 is CASSIAAGTRLIHEQYF. Written as DNA, the CDR3 is TGTGCCAGTAGTATAGCCGCCGGGACAAGGTTAATCCACGAGCAGTACTTC.

The chain couples TRBV6-5 to TRBJ2-7; 7 positions agree with TRBD1. The CDR3 spans 15 residues. Germline V gene lookup returns CDR1 MNHEY and CDR2 SVGAGI. V shed 2 bases, J shed 0 bases, and the junction held 4 bases outside the gene matches. The CDR3 sequence is CASSYMTGPSYEQYF. The CDR3 region has the DNA TGTGCCAGCAGTTACATGACAGGGCCCTCCTACGAGCAGTACTTC.

The chain employs TRBV23-1 and TRBJ1-1, with D tentatively TRBD1 (6 bases). TRBV23-1 is noted as an ORF with a role that remains uncertain. This CDR3 comprises 15 residues. V was pared by 7 bases and J by 1 base, with 16 bases between. The CDR3 DNA reads TGCGCCAGCACCCCAAGCCGAGGGGGGAACACTGAAGCTTTCTTT. The encoded protein is CASTPSRGGNTEAFF.

The chain has TRBV5-1 and TRBJ1-4; 7 bases align to TRBD1. This CDR3 has 15 amino acids. Germline V CDR1 and CDR2: SGHRS, YFSETQ. Losses at the gene ends were 4 bases for V and 7 bases for J; bases not matched to a gene: 10. The CDR3: CASSTGDSRIEKLFF. CDR3 DNA: TGCGCCAGCAGCACTGGGGACAGTCGTATTGAAAAACTGTTTTTT.

The chain couples TRBV7-9 to TRBJ2-1, with 13 bases fitting TRBD2. The junction had 12 bases not matched to a gene; V was cut back by 5 bases and J by 14 bases. The CDR3 contains 15 residues. Germline values: CDR1 SEHNR, CDR2 FQNEAQ (reference sequence). As DNA, the CDR3 is TGTGCCAGCAGCAGTCGGACTAGCGGGAGTCAGTCCGAGTTCTTC. Amino acids: CASSSRTSGSQSEFF. The entire variable domain, with the rest obtained from reference TRBV7-9 and TRBJ2-1, is as follows: DTGVSQNPRHKITKRGQNVTFRCDPISEHNRLYWYRQTLGQGPEFLTYFQNEAQLEKSRLLSDRFSAERPKGSFSTLEIQRTEQGDSAMYLCASSSRTSGSQSEFFGPGTRLTVL.

The J gene is TRBJ2-2, the V gene TRBV27; D is possibly TRBD2 (7 bases). Trimming took 5 bases from V and 7 from J, leaving 11 bases between them. CDR1 and CDR2 from the germline V gene are MNHEY and SMNVEV (reference sequence). This CDR3 is built from 13 residues. CDR3 in amino acids: CASSTGGHGELFF. The CDR3 coding sequence is TGTGCCAGCAGTACGGGGGGCCACGGGGAGCTGTTTTTT.

The CDR3 sequence: CSASSGNQPQHF. For the CDR3, the DNA is TGCAGTGCTAGTTCGGGTAATCAGCCCCAGCATTTT. The J gene is TRBJ1-5, the V gene TRBV20-1; D is undetermined. The CDR3 has 12 amino acids. V was shortened by 3 bases and J by 4 bases, with 7 bases between the two germline ends. The V gene's germline CDR1 is DFQATT and CDR2 SNEGSKA (reference sequence).

The J gene is TRBJ1-4, the V gene TRBV7-8; no reliable D call. V gave up 2 bases and J gave up 0 bases, with 10 bases separating them. Germline values: CDR1 SGHVS, CDR2 FQNEAQ. There are 16 residues in the CDR3. The CDR3 bases are TGTGCCAGCAGCTTACTGTGGGAGGCAACTAATGAAAAACTGTTTTTT. It specifies CASSLLWEATNEKLFF.

This clone was found once. The chain recombines TRBV18 with TRBJ2-5, with 11 bases that match TRBD1. The CDR3 is 18 residues long. CDR1 is KGHSH, CDR2 LQKENI, per germline. V gave up 2 bases and J gave up 5 bases; unmatched junction bases: 13. The CDR3 DNA is TGTGCCAGCTCACCAGGAATTGGAGGACAGGGGGCAGGGGAGACCCAGTACTTC. This sequence encodes CASSPGIGGQGAGETQYF.

The sample holds a few counts of this clone. CDR3 bases: TGCGCCAGCAGTCACCCCCCCGGCCGGGACTATAACAATGAGCAGTTCTTC. Translating it yields CASSHPPGRDYNNEQFF. V and J are TRBV5-1 and TRBJ2-1; 7 nucleotides agree with TRBD2. CDR3 length: 17 residues. The germline CDR1 and CDR2 sequences are SGHRS and YFSETQ. Trimming cost V 5 bases and J 5 bases; bases outside gene matches: 16.

The chain recombines TRBV3-1 (or the pseudogene TRBV3-2) with TRBJ2-6; 7 bases line up with TRBD1. CDR1 and CDR2 from the germline V gene are LGHDT and YNNKEL (reference sequence). Germline trimming cut 3 bases from V and 2 bases from J; bases unmatched to any gene: 19. The CDR3 has 21 amino acids. Here the CDR3 reads CASSHFFHGTVGETGANVLTF. DNA for the CDR3: TGTGCCAGCAGCCATTTCTTCCACGGGACAGTAGGAGAGACTGGGGCCAACGTCCTGACTTTC.

The chain recombines TRBV6-2 or TRBV6-3 with TRBJ2-1; TRBD2 aligns across 11 bases. CDR1 is MNHEY, CDR2 SVGEGT, per germline. The CDR3 runs 16 residues. The V gene end was trimmed by 4 bases and the J gene end by 2 bases; junction bases not matched to a gene: 4. Here the CDR3 reads CASSSRLAGPYNEQFF. The DNA for the CDR3 is TGTGCCAGCAGTTCAAGACTAGCGGGACCCTACAATGAGCAGTTCTTC.

The chain joins TRBV11-2 to TRBJ2-6; tentatively, D is TRBD2 (5 bases). V was cut by 5 bases and J by 0 bases, with 14 bases left in between. This CDR3 has 17 residues. Germline CDR1 and CDR2: SGHAT and FQNNGV. The CDR3 spells CASSARTEISGANVLTF. CDR3 nucleotides: TGTGCCAGCAGCGCACGGACTGAAATCTCTGGGGCCAACGTCCTGACTTTC.

J is TRBJ2-3 and V is TRBV13; 8 positions agree with TRBD2. The V and J ends lost 5 bases and 2 bases, in that order; junction bases with no gene match: 12. This CDR3 has 17 residues. Germline assignment: CDR1 PRHDT and CDR2 FYEKMQ (reference sequence). Here the CDR3 DNA reads TGTGCCAGCAGCCATAGTAGGCCCGGGAGGGCCACAGATACGCAGTATTTT. This translates into CASSHSRPGRATDTQYF.

The rearrangement joins TRBV4-3 to TRBJ1-3, with D maybe TRBD1 (5 bases). Germline loops: CDR1 LGHNA, CDR2 YSLEER. Trimming pared 1 base from V and 2 bases from J, leaving 9 bases between. This CDR3 is 15 amino acids long. This CDR3 is CASSQGGDPGNTIYF. For the CDR3, the DNA is TGCGCCAGCAGCCAAGGGGGGGATCCTGGAAACACCATATATTTT.

This chain connects TRBV19 to TRBJ2-7; D is uncertain. The V gene's germline CDR1 is LNHDA and CDR2 SQIVND (reference sequence). This CDR3 has 13 amino acids. Trimming shortened V by 7 bases and J by 0 bases, and 10 bases separated the two germline ends. As DNA, the CDR3 is TGTGCCAGTATTGGGCGAAGCTCCTACGAGCAGTACTTC. It translates to CASIGRSSYEQYF.

The V and J genes are TRBV18 and TRBJ2-7; 10 positions agree with TRBD2. The junction had 8 bases not matched to a gene; V was cut back by 6 bases and J by 0 bases. This CDR3 comprises 16 residues. CDR1 and CDR2 (germline): KGHSH, LQKENI. The CDR3 DNA follows: TGTGCCAGCTCCCAAAGGACTAGCGGTTACTCCTACGAGCAGTACTTC. This gives the protein CASSQRTSGYSYEQYF.

The sample holds a few counts of this clone. CDR3: CASSLARNYGYTF. The DNA for the CDR3 is TGTGCCAGCAGCTTAGCCCGGAACTATGGCTACACCTTC. The J gene is TRBJ1-2, the V gene TRBV11-2, with D uncertain. The germline V gene encodes CDR1 SGHAT and CDR2 FQNNGV. This CDR3 has 13 residues. Trimming cost V 1 base and J 2 bases, with 5 bases left between them. Using reference TRBV11-2 and TRBJ1-2 for the parts outside the CDR3, the full variable domain is EAGVAQSPRYKIIEKRQSVAFWCNPISGHATLYWYQQILGQGPKLLIQFQNNGVVDDSQLPKDRFSAERLKGVDSTLKIQPAKLEDSAVYLCASSLARNYGYTFGSGTRLTVV.

The V and J genes are TRBV11-2 and TRBJ2-1, with 8 bases that match TRBD2. The CDR3 totals 15 residues. V lost 1 base to trimming and J lost 7 bases; unmatched junction nucleotides: 6. Germline V gives CDR1 SGHAT, CDR2 FQNNGV. CDR3: CASSLVNGGVNEQFF. For the CDR3, the DNA is TGTGCCAGCAGCTTAGTGAACGGGGGGGTAAATGAGCAGTTCTTC.

This rearrangement joins TRBV2 to TRBJ1-5; D remains ambiguous. The ends were cut back, 1 base at V and 7 bases at J, with 8 bases in the middle. CDR3 size: 13 residues. Per germline, CDR1 SNHLY and CDR2 FYNNEI. CDR3 sequence reads: CASSEGVGQPQHF. As DNA, the CDR3 is TGTGCCAGCAGTGAAGGAGTCGGGCAGCCCCAGCATTTT.

The chain is built from TRBV3-1 (or the pseudogene TRBV3-2) and TRBJ1-4; TRBD1 aligns across 10 bases. Germline V CDR1 and CDR2: LGHDT, YNNKEL (reference sequence). The CDR3 extends over 17 amino acids. The V gene end was trimmed by 1 base and the J gene end by 2 bases; junction bases not matched to a gene: 4. This CDR3 is CASSQVTGGITNEKLFF. The CDR3, as DNA: TGTGCCAGCAGCCAAGTGACAGGGGGCATTACTAATGAAAAACTGTTTTTT.

This clone was detected only once. This chain uses TRBV7-9 with TRBJ1-1; 12 nucleotides line up with TRBD1. V trimming: 6 bases; J trimming: 7 bases; junction bases outside the gene matches: 3. The CDR3 sequence is 13 residues long. Per the germline V gene, CDR1 is SEHNR and CDR2 is FQNEAQ (reference sequence). DNA of the CDR3: TGTGCCAGCAGGGGGGACAGGGGGCTTGAAGCTTTCTTT. Translated: CASRGDRGLEAFF.

The rearrangement links TRBV3-1 (or the pseudogene TRBV3-2) to TRBJ2-6; D gene uncertain. Looked up from germline, CDR1 is LGHDT and CDR2 is YNNKEL (reference sequence). CDR3 length equals 18 residues. The V end was cut by 4 bases, the J end by 0 bases, with 16 bases between. The CDR3 region has the DNA TGTGCCAGCAGCCCCTTCCGCCTACAGCACTCTGGGGCCAACGTCCTGACTTTC. Protein sequence: CASSPFRLQHSGANVLTF.

V usage is TRBV19 and J usage is TRBJ2-4; D is perhaps TRBD1 (6 bases). The V gene's germline CDR1 is LNHDA and CDR2 SQIVND (reference sequence). The length of the CDR3 is 15 residues. Trimming shortened V by 0 bases and J by 7 bases, and 13 bases separated the two germline ends. CDR3 nucleotides: TGTGCCAGTAGTATAGATGCAGGGGCGGGCAACATTCAGTACTTC. As protein: CASSIDAGAGNIQYF. The entire variable domain, with the rest obtained from reference TRBV19 and TRBJ2-4, is as follows: DGGITQSPKYLFRKEGQNVTLSCEQNLNHDAMYWYRQDPGQGLRLIYYSQIVNDFQKGDIAEGYSVSREKKESFPLTVTSAQKNPTAFYLCASSIDAGAGNIQYFGAGTRLSVL.

This sequence joins TRBV5-1 and TRBJ2-2; D may be TRBD1 (6 bases). CDR3 size: 14 residues. The V gene lost 4 bases and the J gene lost 4 bases, with 11 bases spanning the gap. The germline gives CDR1 SGHRS, CDR2 YFSETQ. CDR3 in amino acids: CASSSRGGTGELFF. Here the CDR3 DNA reads TGCGCCAGCAGCAGCAGGGGTGGCACCGGGGAGCTGTTTTTT.

This chain connects TRBV29-1 to TRBJ2-2; 8 bases are shared with TRBD2. The CDR3 has 14 residues. V trimming: 4 bases; J trimming: 4 bases; junction bases outside the gene matches: 5. CDR1 is SQVTM, CDR2 ANQGSEA, per germline. CDR3 nucleotide sequence: TGCAGCGTTGCGACTAGCGTGACCACCGGGGAGCTGTTTTTT. Its protein is CSVATSVTTGELFF.

The chain couples TRBV19 to TRBJ1-5; D perhaps matches TRBD1 (5 bases). Trimming shortened V by 2 bases and J by 9 bases, and 11 bases separated the two germline ends. The CDR3 spans 13 residues. The germline gives CDR1 LNHDA, CDR2 SQIVND (reference sequence). The CDR3 sequence is CASSIRNRTPQHF. The CDR3 coding sequence is TGTGCCAGTAGTATAAGGAACAGGACGCCCCAGCATTTT.

The V call is TRBV1, the J call TRBJ2-3; the DNA was not compared with TRBD2, the D call given in the table. TRBV1 is an annotated pseudogene. This CDR3 has 19 amino acids. Here the CDR3 reads CTSSQDQWTSGGGTDTQYF. CDR3 DNA: TGCACCAGCAGCCAAGATCAGTGGACTAGCGGGGGGGGGACAGATACGCAGTATTTT.